What follows describes a single T cell receptor beta chain. The table came from immunoSEQ multiplex PCR; TCRdb's copy has only in-frame clones and leaves some out. Of approximately 420,000 clones detected, around 89% appear once; the ten largest clones hold about 4%. This entry belongs to a study of Ad26.COV2.S vaccination and SARS-CoV-2 variants. Study in general: Among those in the COV1001 Ad26.COV2.S trial arm was the donor. Participants got Ad26.COV2.S intramuscularly, once or twice 56 days apart.

The V gene lost 8 bases and the J gene lost 3 bases, with 16 bases spanning the gap. CDR1 and CDR2 from the germline V gene are LNHDA and SQIVND (reference sequence). The CDR3 is 14 amino acids. Treatment specified: over 15 received Ad26.COV2.S at low or high dose, single or two shots; 5 received placebo; per-sample allocation not given. Sampling was done on day 63 after the first vaccine or placebo injection. The source is a person between 18 and 65 years old who received the Ad26.COV2.S COVID-19 vaccine or a placebo. This sample comprised peripheral blood, obtained in a trial of Ad26.COV2.S vaccine versus placebo. This chain connects TRBV19 to TRBJ1-2, with D perhaps matching TRBD1 (6 bases). CDR3 coding DNA: TGTGCCAGTGCCCCTAACAGGGCGGACTATGGCTACACCTTC. Encoded protein: CASAPNRADYGYTF. The full variable domain, in which reference TRBV19 and TRBJ1-2 provide the parts outside the CDR3, is DGGITQSPKYLFRKEGQNVTLSCEQNLNHDAMYWYRQDPGQGLRLIYYSQIVNDFQKGDIAEGYSVSREKKESFPLTVTSAQKNPTAFYLCASAPNRADYGYTFGSGTRLTVV.